In this sample, the clone carrying this T cell receptor beta chain turned up a few times. These data come from a study of T-cell reconstitution after alpha-beta-depleted transplantation in children. V shed 0 bases, J shed 1 base, and the junction held 6 bases outside the gene matches. CDR1 and CDR2 from the germline V gene are MNHEY and SVGEGT. The CDR3 is 18 residues long. Library preparation (for TCRbeta) was performed with unique molecular identifiers. TCRdb fed the PCR reads into MiXCR, producing one record per CDR3 protein. Among about 900,000 distinct CDR3 sequences, about 29% were seen once, and the ten largest hold about 28%.

This sample comprised PBMCs, mostly from graft donor cells, obtained 360 days after TCRalphabeta/CD19-depleted stem cell transplant. This receptor was obtained from a boy younger than two who had a stem cell transplant for SCID, so the T cells may come from the graft donor. The chain employs TRBV6-2 or TRBV6-3 and TRBJ2-2, with 9 bases lining up with TRBD1. This CDR3 is CASSYSRQGVRNTGELFF. DNA of the CDR3: TGTGCCAGCAGTTACTCGAGACAGGGGGTACGGAACACCGGGGAGCTGTTTTTT.